This T cell receptor (beta chain) was captured in a study of OX40 agonist ivuxolimab in advanced cancers. This clone is a singleton in its sample. Some clones are missing from TCRdb's copy, which holds only in-frame ones; the method was immunoSEQ multiplex PCR. Counted here are 55,000 to 80,000 clones, around four fifths occurring once; the ten biggest clones make up around 2.3%. Looked up from germline, CDR1 is SGHNT and CDR2 is YENEEA. This CDR3 comprises 14 residues. The chain carries TRBV11-3 and TRBJ2-5; tentative D call: TRBD2 (6 bases). The J call could be wrong; TRBJ2-7 is a better fit for the DNA end. The sequenced sample was CD4+ or CD8+ T cells sorted from blood, obtained in a trial of the OX40 agonist ivuxolimab. This TCR was recovered from an adult with an advanced solid tumor such as melanoma, head and neck, liver or kidney cancer. CDR3 coding DNA: TGTGCCAGCAGCTTCCAGGGCGGGACCTACGAGCAGTACTTC. Its protein product is CASSFQGGTYEQYF.